A single sample gave rise to the 18 T cell receptor beta chains below, sequenced in a study of blood T cell repertoires in COVID-19. Generated by immunoSEQ multiplex PCR, the TCRdb table keeps only in-frame clones and is missing some. The sample yields around 160,000 clones, more than 80% seen once. What was sequenced was peripheral blood. Receptors originate from a human donor in a cohort sampled during active COVID-19.

The genes are TRBV3-1 (or the pseudogene TRBV3-2) and TRBJ1-3, with 8 bases aligning to TRBD1. CDR1 and CDR2 (germline): LGHDT, YNNKEL (reference sequence). CDR3 length: 16 residues. Unmatched junction bases numbered 11, after V lost 4 bases and J lost 6 bases. CDR3 amino acids: CASSRGTGQGENTIYF. CDR3 DNA: TGTGCCAGCAGCCGGGGGACAGGACAGGGAGAAAACACCATATATTTT.

This chain links TRBV30 with TRBJ2-7, with 11 nucleotides matching TRBD1. V trimming: 4 bases; J trimming: 6 bases; junction bases outside the gene matches: 11. The germline gives CDR1 GTSNPN, CDR2 SVGIG (reference sequence). The CDR3 totals 15 residues. CDR3 nucleotides: TGTGCCTGGACCCCCAAGGACAGGGGGCGCTCCGAGCAGTACTTC. Translation gives CAWTPKDRGRSEQYF.

V gene TRBV5-1 combines with J gene TRBJ2-7, with 7 bases fitting TRBD1. The CDR3 consists of 14 residues. Unmatched junction bases numbered 7, after V lost 4 bases and J lost 3 bases. Germline V gene data show CDR1 as SGHRS and CDR2 as YFSETQ. The CDR3 sequence: CASSAPGQYYEQYF. As DNA, the CDR3 is TGCGCCAGCAGCGCTCCGGGACAGTACTACGAGCAGTACTTC.

This rearrangement joins TRBV5-4 to TRBJ2-5; no clear D gene. V was pared by 1 base and J by 5 bases, with 3 bases between. CDR3 length: 11 amino acids. Per germline, CDR1 SGHNT and CDR2 YYREEE (reference sequence). CDR3 amino acids: CASSLRETQYF. The CDR3 coding sequence is TGTGCCAGCAGCTTGCGTGAGACCCAGTACTTC.

This chain connects TRBV30 to TRBJ2-1; the match to TRBD2 covers 8 bases. CDR3 length: 18 residues. V shed 1 base, J shed 0 bases, and the junction held 11 bases outside the gene matches. Per the germline V gene, CDR1 is GTSNPN and CDR2 is SVGIG (reference sequence). The CDR3 nucleotides read TGTGCCTGGAGTGAGAACTCGGGACTAGGTAGCTCCTACAATGAGCAGTTCTTC. Translation gives CAWSENSGLGSSYNEQFF.

The rearrangement uses TRBV6-5 and TRBJ2-2; D gene unclear. The V and J ends lost 4 bases and 1 base respectively, with 7 bases between them. Germline V gene data show CDR1 as MNHEY and CDR2 as SVGAGI. The CDR3 length is 14 residues. CDR3 nucleotide sequence: TGTGCCAGCAGTTTTCAGGTGAACACCGGGGAGCTGTTTTTT. This sequence encodes CASSFQVNTGELFF.

The CDR3 spells CSVRLSYEQYF. CDR3 nucleotide sequence: TGCAGCGTAAGACTATCCTACGAGCAGTACTTC. The chain uses TRBV29-1 and TRBJ2-7, with D maybe TRBD2 (5 bases). Germline V lookup: CDR1 SQVTM, CDR2 ANQGSEA. V lost 6 bases to trimming and J lost 1 base, with 7 bases between them. This CDR3 is built from 11 residues.

The gene calls are TRBV19 and TRBJ1-6, with D maybe TRBD1 (6 bases). The germline CDR1 and CDR2 sequences are LNHDA and SQIVND (reference sequence). V lost 6 bases and J lost 7, with 13 bases in between. The CDR3 covers 14 residues. The CDR3 DNA reads TGTGCCAGTAGCCAAAGGACAGACAATTCACCCCTCCACTTT. Protein: CASSQRTDNSPLHF. Based on the CDR3 plus reference TRBV19 and TRBJ1-6, the full variable domain is DGGITQSPKYLFRKEGQNVTLSCEQNLNHDAMYWYRQDPGQGLRLIYYSQIVNDFQKGDIAEGYSVSREKKESFPLTVTSAQKNPTAFYLCASSQRTDNSPLHFGNGTRLTVT.

The chain has TRBV5-5 and TRBJ1-2; no clear D gene. Between the trimmed V and J ends, which lost 0 bases and 10 bases, there was a span of 10 bases. The germline CDR1 and CDR2 sequences are SGHKS and YYEKEE (reference sequence). The CDR3 is 12 amino acids. This CDR3 is CASSLDSKPYTF. Written as DNA, the CDR3 is TGTGCCAGCAGCTTGGATAGCAAACCCTACACCTTC.

V usage is TRBV6-6 and J usage is TRBJ1-1; 11 bases are shared with TRBD1. The J segment lost 1 base and the V segment lost 5 bases, leaving 9 bases of the junction unmatched. CDR1 and CDR2 from the germline V gene are MNHNY and SVGAGI (reference sequence). The CDR3 is 17 residues long. The CDR3 region has the DNA TGTGCCAGCAGTCTCCGGGACAGGGGGTTTGGGAACACTGAAGCTTTCTTT. Encoded protein: CASSLRDRGFGNTEAFF.

V and J are TRBV6-2 or TRBV6-3 and TRBJ2-1; D is perhaps TRBD2 (6 bases). Trimming pared 5 bases from V and 10 bases from J, leaving 15 bases between. Looked up from germline, CDR1 is MNHEY and CDR2 is SVGEGT. The CDR3 is made up of 13 amino acids. CDR3 protein: CASSPTSRAEQFF. CDR3 nucleotides: TGTGCCAGCAGTCCGACTAGTCGGGCAGAGCAGTTCTTC.

CDR3 in DNA: TGTGCCAGCAGTTACCGGCGGGGCGTGATCGAGCAGTACTTC. It translates to CASSYRRGVIEQYF. This chain joins TRBV6-2 or TRBV6-3 and TRBJ2-7, with TRBD2 as a possible D gene (6 bases). V dropped 2 bases and J dropped 6 bases, with 14 bases sitting between them. Germline-derived CDR1 and CDR2 are MNHEY and SVGEGT. This CDR3 region has 14 residues.

V gene TRBV4-3 combines with J gene TRBJ1-1; no reliable D call. This CDR3 comprises 13 residues. Per germline, CDR1 LGHNA and CDR2 YSLEER. V was pared by 1 base and J by 8 bases, with 11 bases between. CDR3 loop: CASSQAQKAEAFF. CDR3 in DNA: TGCGCCAGCAGCCAAGCACAGAAGGCAGAAGCTTTCTTT.

This sequence joins TRBV29-1 and TRBJ1-2, with D perhaps TRBD1 (6 bases). CDR1 is SQVTM and CDR2 is ANQGSEA in the germline V gene. Trimming took off 5 bases at V and 4 bases at J, with 14 bases between the two ends. This CDR3 contains 13 residues. CDR3 sequence reads: CSVLHRDGYGYTF. The CDR3 nucleotides are TGCAGCGTTCTACACAGGGACGGCTATGGCTACACCTTC.

The chain couples TRBV15 to TRBJ2-5; TRBD2 matches 8 bases. There are 17 residues in the CDR3. CDR1 is LNHNV, CDR2 YYDKDF, per germline (reference sequence). V lost 1 base and J lost 4; bases outside the gene matches: 11. In DNA, the CDR3 is TGTGCCACCAGCAGAGTACACAATCCGGGGGGGCGAGAGACCCAGTACTTC. Protein sequence: CATSRVHNPGGRETQYF.

The J gene is TRBJ1-2, the V gene TRBV6-2 or TRBV6-3, with D perhaps TRBD1 (6 bases). The germline V gene encodes CDR1 MNHEY and CDR2 SVGEGT. This CDR3 contains 15 residues. V lost 2 bases and J 2 bases, leaving 12 bases between the germline ends. The CDR3 reads CASSYNRDTNYGYTF. CDR3 DNA: TGTGCCAGCAGTTACAATCGGGACACAAACTATGGCTACACCTTC.

The gene calls are TRBV10-3 and TRBJ2-2; the D is unclear. From germline, CDR1 is ENHRY and CDR2 SYGVKD. V was cut by 1 base and J by 4 bases, with 7 bases left in between. This CDR3 has 14 residues. The CDR3 region is CAISEYGGTGELFF. CDR3 coding DNA: TGTGCCATCAGTGAGTACGGCGGCACCGGGGAGCTGTTTTTT.

The V and J genes are TRBV27 and TRBJ2-1; D is uncertain. The CDR3 loop spans 14 amino acids. CDR1 is MNHEY, CDR2 SMNVEV, per germline (reference sequence). The V end lost 3 bases, the J end lost 2 bases, and 8 bases lay between the germline ends. The CDR3 protein is CASSFAVAYNEQFF. As DNA, the CDR3 is TGTGCCAGCAGTTTTGCGGTGGCCTACAATGAGCAGTTCTTC.